These 27 T cell receptor beta chains came from one sample sequenced in a study of shared clonotypes between healthy human individuals. Only CD45RO-negative cells positively selected for CCR7 counted as naive CD8 cells, so terminally differentiated effector memory CD45RA+ cells were excluded. Sequenced by immunoSEQ multiplex PCR; TCRdb stores in-frame clones only, minus some. This table has around 580,000 clones, 95% to 98% appearing once. Sequences were obtained from naive CD8+ T cells sorted from blood. The receptors stem from a man aged 25-45 years in good health.

This chain joins TRBV5-6 and TRBJ1-5; the D gene is possibly TRBD1 (6 bases). Trimming removed 0 bases from V and 3 bases from J, with 10 bases in between. The germline V gene has CDR1 SGHDT and CDR2 YYEEEE. The CDR3 is 15 amino acids. This CDR3 is CASSLAGAINQPQHF. In DNA form, the CDR3 reads TGTGCCAGCAGCTTGGCGGGGGCGATCAATCAGCCCCAGCATTTT.

The sample holds one count of this clone. The chain carries TRBV11-3 and TRBJ2-3; D gene uncertain. V gave up 0 bases and J gave up 6 bases, with 7 bases separating them. CDR1 and CDR2 from the germline V gene are SGHNT and YENEEA. The CDR3 covers 13 residues. The CDR3 protein is CASSLDPSDTQYF. The DNA for the CDR3 is TGTGCCAGCAGCTTAGATCCCAGCGATACGCAGTATTTT.

The V gene is TRBV28, the J gene TRBJ1-2, with a possible D match to TRBD1 (5 bases). CDR1 and CDR2 (germline): MDHEN, SYDVKM. This CDR3 contains 13 residues. Trimming pared 5 bases from V and 5 bases from J, leaving 12 bases between. The CDR3 coding sequence is TGTGCCAGCAGTCCTACAGGTATATATGGCTACACCTTC. Translation: CASSPTGIYGYTF.

J is TRBJ1-5 and V is TRBV27; possibly TRBD1 for D (5 bases). The V end lost 6 bases, the J end lost 0 bases, and 9 bases lay between the germline ends. Germline CDR1 is MNHEY and CDR2 is SMNVEV (reference sequence). This CDR3 has 14 residues. This CDR3 reads CASRGLGSNQPQHF. CDR3 DNA sequence: TGTGCCAGCAGGGGGCTCGGTAGCAATCAGCCCCAGCATTTT.

The V call is TRBV29-1, the J call TRBJ2-1; 10 positions match TRBD2. Trimming at V came to 1 base and at J to 3 bases, leaving 3 bases not matched to a gene. The CDR3 extends over 15 amino acids. Per the germline V gene, CDR1 is SQVTM and CDR2 is ANQGSEA. For the CDR3, the DNA is TGCAGCGTTGAAGCTAGCGGGAGTTACTACAATGAGCAGTTCTTC. This translates into CSVEASGSYYNEQFF.

The V and J genes are TRBV7-9 and TRBJ1-1; D is uncertain. The germline CDR1 and CDR2 sequences are SEHNR and FQNEAQ (reference sequence). Trimming removed 5 bases at V and 8 bases at J, with 9 bases between. The CDR3 covers 11 residues. CDR3 nucleotide sequence: TGTGCCAGCAGCCTGAATTTCGAAGCTTTCTTT. This codes for CASSLNFEAFF.

V and J are TRBV2 and TRBJ1-2; the D is unclear. This CDR3 contains 15 residues. Germline values: CDR1 SNHLY, CDR2 FYNNEI. With 2 bases removed from V and 7 bases from J, the gap between germline ends came to 17 bases. In nucleotides, the CDR3 is TGTGCCAGCAGTGAATGGGTCAGAGCCTCCCTTGGCTACACCTTC. Translation: CASSEWVRASLGYTF.

The chain has TRBV28 and TRBJ2-3, with 7 nucleotides matching TRBD2. This CDR3 contains 14 residues. The germline V gene has CDR1 MDHEN and CDR2 SYDVKM. Unmatched junction bases numbered 6, after V lost 3 bases and J lost 6 bases. The CDR3 DNA reads as TGTGCCAGCAGTTTTGATAGCGGGTTGGATACGCAGTATTTT. Protein: CASSFDSGLDTQYF.

The chain couples TRBV9 to TRBJ1-5, with D possibly being TRBD1 (5 bases). Per the germline V gene, CDR1 is SGDLS and CDR2 is YYNGEE. The CDR3 contains 14 residues. Trimming cost V 4 bases and J 4 bases, with 12 bases left between them. The CDR3 is CASSLRGGNQPQHF. In DNA, the CDR3 is TGTGCCAGCAGCCTGAGGGGAGGGAATCAGCCCCAGCATTTT.

This chain connects TRBV5-1 to TRBJ2-7; D is possibly TRBD1 (6 bases). The germline CDR1 and CDR2 sequences are SGHRS and YFSETQ. The CDR3 runs 14 residues. V was trimmed by 2 bases and J by 0 bases, leaving 9 bases between them. This chain's CDR3 is CASSLKQGSYEQYF. The DNA of the CDR3 is TGCGCCAGCAGCTTAAAACAGGGCTCCTACGAGCAGTACTTC. The variable domain in full, with the rest retrieved from reference TRBV5-1 and TRBJ2-7, is KAGVTQTPRYLIKTRGQQVTLSCSPISGHRSVSWYQQTPGQGLQFLFEYFSETQRNKGNFPGRFSGRQFSNSRSEMNVSTLELGDSALYLCASSLKQGSYEQYFGPGTRLTVT.

The chain is built from TRBV19 and TRBJ2-3; no clear D. Germline loops: CDR1 LNHDA, CDR2 SQIVND (reference sequence). This CDR3 contains 13 residues. V was clipped by 6 bases and J by 5 bases, with 12 bases between them. Written as DNA, the CDR3 is TGTGCCAGTAGCTACAACAGCTTAGATACGCAGTATTTT. It codes for CASSYNSLDTQYF. The full variable domain, its missing parts supplied by reference TRBV19 and TRBJ2-3, is DGGITQSPKYLFRKEGQNVTLSCEQNLNHDAMYWYRQDPGQGLRLIYYSQIVNDFQKGDIAEGYSVSREKKESFPLTVTSAQKNPTAFYLCASSYNSLDTQYFGPGTRLTVL.

The chain combines TRBV9 with TRBJ2-1, with D possibly matching TRBD2 (7 bases). The CDR3 has 15 residues. CDR1 is SGDLS and CDR2 is YYNGEE in the germline V gene. V dropped 3 bases and J dropped 8 bases, with 18 bases sitting between them. CDR3 sequence reads: CASSASGGEWDEQFF. The CDR3 bases are TGTGCCAGCAGCGCCTCGGGGGGCGAGTGGGATGAGCAGTTCTTC.

The J gene is TRBJ2-2, the V gene TRBV5-6; D uncertain. V lost 2 bases and J lost 7, with 6 bases in between. CDR3 size: 12 residues. CDR1 and CDR2 from the germline V gene are SGHDT and YYEEEE. CDR3 protein: CASSLGYGELFF. CDR3 nucleotides: TGTGCCAGCAGCTTAGGTTACGGGGAGCTGTTTTTT.

This sequence joins TRBV13 and TRBJ2-5; the D gene is possibly TRBD2 (6 bases). Germline CDR1 reads PRHDT; CDR2 reads FYEKMQ (reference sequence). Deletions cut 1 base from V and 4 bases from J, with 10 bases between. This CDR3 comprises 14 residues. The CDR3 region is CASSLEMEGETQYF. CDR3 DNA: TGTGCCAGCAGCTTAGAAATGGAGGGAGAGACCCAGTACTTC.

This chain connects TRBV11-2 to TRBJ2-7; D is uncertain. The CDR3 runs 12 residues. Looked up from germline, CDR1 is SGHAT and CDR2 is FQNNGV. V was pared by 1 base and J by 7 bases, with 8 bases between. CDR3 amino acids: CASSLVAREQYF. The CDR3 DNA is TGTGCCAGCAGCTTAGTGGCGAGGGAGCAGTACTTC.

The rearrangement links TRBV5-1 to TRBJ2-1, with 9 bases aligning to TRBD1. CDR1 is SGHRS and CDR2 is YFSETQ in the germline V gene. The CDR3 loop spans 15 amino acids. With 4 bases clipped from V and 10 bases from J, the junction kept 12 bases outside the gene matches. CDR3 sequence reads: CASSLSGTGSWEQFF. The CDR3 DNA reads as TGCGCCAGCAGCCTATCCGGGACAGGGTCTTGGGAGCAGTTCTTC.

On this clone: The sample carries other DNA sequences with the same CDR3. The V gene is TRBV5-1, the J gene TRBJ2-7; D remains ambiguous. Per germline, CDR1 SGHRS and CDR2 YFSETQ. The CDR3 runs to 13 residues. The V end lost 3 bases, the J end lost 0 bases, and 7 bases lay between the germline ends. The CDR3 nucleotides are TGCGCCAGCAGCTCCGACACCTCCTACGAGCAGTACTTC. It specifies CASSSDTSYEQYF.

The chain combines TRBV28 with TRBJ2-7, with D perhaps TRBD2 (5 bases). CDR1 and CDR2 from the germline V gene are MDHEN and SYDVKM. Trimming cost V 10 bases and J 2 bases, with 12 bases left between them. This CDR3 spans 12 amino acids. The CDR3 here is CATGEPTYEQYF. DNA of the CDR3: TGTGCCACCGGGGAACCTACCTACGAGCAGTACTTC.

For this clone: In the same sample, other DNA sequences code for this CDR3. The chain employs TRBV14 and TRBJ2-1; 9 nucleotides agree with TRBD2. This CDR3 contains 15 residues. V dropped 0 bases and J dropped 3; count of bases not matched to a gene: 0. Looked up from germline, CDR1 is SGHDN and CDR2 is FVKESK. The CDR3 DNA is TGTGCCAGCAGCCAAGATAGCGGGAGCTACAATGAGCAGTTCTTC. It specifies CASSQDSGSYNEQFF. Complete variable domain (other parts from reference TRBV14 and TRBJ2-1): EAGVTQFPSHSVIEKGQTVTLRCDPISGHDNLYWYRRVMGKEIKFLLHFVKESKQDESGMPNNRFLAERTGGTYSTLKVQPAELEDSGVYFCASSQDSGSYNEQFFGPGTRLTVL.

This sequence joins TRBV7-9 and TRBJ2-1; 8 bases are a match to TRBD2. The J segment lost 2 bases and the V segment lost 1 base, leaving 4 bases of the junction unmatched. The CDR3 consists of 16 residues. Germline V gene lookup returns CDR1 SEHNR and CDR2 FQNEAQ (reference sequence). CDR3 coding DNA: TGTGCCAGCAGCTTAGTAGCGGGAAGGGCCTACAATGAGCAGTTCTTC. Encoded protein: CASSLVAGRAYNEQFF.

V usage is TRBV5-4 and J usage is TRBJ2-7, with 16 bases aligning to TRBD2. Germline V gene sequence: CDR1 SGHNT, CDR2 YYREEE (reference sequence). The ends lost 5 bases at V and 9 bases at J; junction bases unmatched: 20. The CDR3 spans 19 residues. The CDR3 protein is CASSPIPGLAGGPGDGQYF. CDR3 nucleotides: TGTGCCAGCAGTCCGATACCGGGACTAGCGGGAGGGCCAGGTGACGGGCAGTACTTC. The whole variable domain, remainder taken from reference TRBV5-4 and TRBJ2-7, is ETGVTQSPTHLIKTRGQQVTLRCSSQSGHNTVSWYQQALGQGPQFIFQYYREEENGRGNFPPRFSGLQFPNYSSELNVNALELDDSALYLCASSPIPGLAGGPGDGQYFGPGTRLTVT.

This chain links TRBV14 with TRBJ1-1; D possibly corresponds to TRBD1 (6 bases). This CDR3 has 13 residues. CDR1 and CDR2 (germline): SGHDN, FVKESK. The ends were cut back, 4 bases at V and 5 bases at J, with 11 bases in the middle. CDR3 in amino acids: CASSLQGGTEAFF. The CDR3 nucleotides are TGTGCCAGCAGCCTACAGGGAGGGACTGAAGCTTTCTTT.

The chain is built from TRBV2 and TRBJ2-3; D is tentatively TRBD1 or TRBD2 (5 bases each). The germline V and J ends were trimmed by 7 bases and 0 bases, with 8 bases remaining between them. This CDR3 contains 13 residues. CDR1 and CDR2 (germline): SNHLY, FYNNEI. CDR3 protein: CASMGDSTDTQYF. The CDR3 DNA reads TGTGCCAGCATGGGGGACAGCACAGATACGCAGTATTTT.

This chain joins TRBV4-1 and TRBJ2-7; 9 bases are shared with TRBD1. Trimming cost V 4 bases and J 5 bases; bases outside gene matches: 6. The CDR3 contains 14 residues. Germline V gene sequence: CDR1 MGHRA, CDR2 YSYEKL. This CDR3 reads CASSPGTGIHEQYF. The CDR3 nucleotides read TGCGCCAGCAGCCCCGGGACAGGGATCCACGAGCAGTACTTC.

This chain joins TRBV28 and TRBJ1-2, with TRBD1 as a possible D gene (5 bases). V gave up 2 bases and J gave up 5 bases, with 12 bases separating them. Germline V gene sequence: CDR1 MDHEN, CDR2 SYDVKM. The CDR3 has 14 residues. The CDR3 sequence: CASSLDSAFYGYTF. Here the CDR3 DNA reads TGTGCCAGCAGTTTAGACAGCGCTTTTTATGGCTACACCTTC.

The J gene is TRBJ2-3, the V gene TRBV5-1, with 7 bases lining up with TRBD1. This CDR3 is 14 amino acids long. V was clipped by 2 bases and J by 1 base; unmatched bases: 1. Germline V gene sequence: CDR1 SGHRS, CDR2 YFSETQ. The CDR3 loop is CASSFGQGTDTQYF. The CDR3 region has the DNA TGCGCCAGCAGCTTTGGACAGGGCACAGATACGCAGTATTTT.

The gene calls are TRBV13 and TRBJ2-2, with a tentative D call TRBD1 (5 bases). The CDR3 sequence is 14 residues long. Germline-derived CDR1 and CDR2 are PRHDT and FYEKMQ (reference sequence). V lost 4 bases to trimming and J lost 4 bases, with 10 bases between them. As DNA, the CDR3 is TGTGCCAGCAGCTCGACAGACTTCACCGGGGAGCTGTTTTTT. Residues: CASSSTDFTGELFF. Together with reference TRBV13 and TRBJ2-2, the CDR3 gives the full variable domain: AAGVIQSPRHLIKEKRETATLKCYPIPRHDTVYWYQQGPGQDPQFLISFYEKMQSDKGSIPDRFSAQQFSDYHSELNMSSLELGDSALYFCASSSTDFTGELFFGEGSRLTVL.